This T cell receptor beta chain originates from a study of memory CD4+ T cells and cytomegalovirus serostatus. For the study at large: Donors were healthy Belgian adults, 9 CMV seropositive and about two dozen seronegative.

On this clone: Antigen: not known.

Single viable CD3+CD4+CD8-CD45RO+ cells were sorted as the memory CD4+ T cells. Study-wide points: The CMV-associated TCR signature appears largely within the CD4+ memory repertoire. Repertoires predicted CMV serostatus with median bootstrapped AUC of 0.95. Of 150 to 200 reported CMV TCRbeta sequences, around 63 were found in memory CD4+ repertoires.

Sequenced by immunoSEQ multiplex PCR; TCRdb stores in-frame clones only, minus some. The sample carries approximately 50,000 clones, about 70% recorded once. The germline V gene has CDR1 ENHRY and CDR2 SYGVKD. Deletions cut 11 bases from V and 1 base from J, with 14 bases between. This CDR3 comprises 13 residues. This clonotype was sampled from an adult in good health and CMV-seropositive. The source material was memory CD4+ T cells from blood. The chain uses TRBV10-3 and TRBJ1-2; tentative D call: TRBD1 (6 bases). The CDR3 DNA sequence: TGTGCCGCTGGTACAGGGAATAACTATGGCTACACCTTC. This codes for CAAGTGNNYGYTF.